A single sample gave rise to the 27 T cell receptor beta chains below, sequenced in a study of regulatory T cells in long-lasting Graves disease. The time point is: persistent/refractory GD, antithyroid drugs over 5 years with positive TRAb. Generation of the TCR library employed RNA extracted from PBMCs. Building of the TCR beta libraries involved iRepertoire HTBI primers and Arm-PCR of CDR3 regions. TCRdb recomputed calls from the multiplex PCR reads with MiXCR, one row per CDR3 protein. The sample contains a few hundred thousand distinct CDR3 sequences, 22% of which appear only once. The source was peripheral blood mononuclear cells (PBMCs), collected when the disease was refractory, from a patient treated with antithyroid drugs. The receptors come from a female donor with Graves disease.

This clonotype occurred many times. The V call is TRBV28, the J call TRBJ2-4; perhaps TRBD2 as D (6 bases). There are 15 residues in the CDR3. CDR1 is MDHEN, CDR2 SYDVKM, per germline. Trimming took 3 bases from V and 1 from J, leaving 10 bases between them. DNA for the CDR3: TGTGCCAGCAGTTTGGGGGGTTCGGCCAAAAACATTCAGTACTTC. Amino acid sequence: CASSLGGSAKNIQYF. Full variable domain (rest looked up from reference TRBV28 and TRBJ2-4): DVKVTQSSRYLVKRTGEKVFLECVQDMDHENMFWYRQDPGLGLRLIYFSYDVKMKEKGDIPEGYSVSREKKERFSLILESASTNQTSMYLCASSLGGSAKNIQYFGAGTRLSVL.

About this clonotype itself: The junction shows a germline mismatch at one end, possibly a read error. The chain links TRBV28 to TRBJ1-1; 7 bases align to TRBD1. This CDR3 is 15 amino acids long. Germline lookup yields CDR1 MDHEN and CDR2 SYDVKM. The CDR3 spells CAGSLPTGAVTEAFF. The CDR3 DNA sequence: TGTGCCGGCAGTTTACCCACAGGGGCGGTCACTGAAGCTTTCTTT.

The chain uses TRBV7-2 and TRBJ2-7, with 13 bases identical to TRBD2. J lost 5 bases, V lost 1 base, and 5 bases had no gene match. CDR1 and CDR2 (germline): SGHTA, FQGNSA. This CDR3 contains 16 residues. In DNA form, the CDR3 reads TGTGCCAGCAGCTTAGTCGTACTAGCGGGAGGGCACGAGCAGTACTTC. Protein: CASSLVVLAGGHEQYF.

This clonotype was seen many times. The DNA for the CDR3 is TGTGCCTGGAGTGTAATTCACGAGCAGTACTTC. It codes for CAWSVIHEQYF. This rearrangement joins TRBV30 to TRBJ2-7; unclear D gene. This CDR3 spans 11 amino acids. Germline V gene sequence: CDR1 GTSNPN, CDR2 SVGIG (reference sequence). Trimming left V 0 bases short and J 5 bases short, with 5 bases between.

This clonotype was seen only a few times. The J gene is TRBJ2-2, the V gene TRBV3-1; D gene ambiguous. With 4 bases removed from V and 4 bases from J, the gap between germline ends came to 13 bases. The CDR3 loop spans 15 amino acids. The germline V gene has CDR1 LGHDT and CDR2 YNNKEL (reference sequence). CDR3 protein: CASSPRARGTGELFF. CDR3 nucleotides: TGTGCCAGCAGCCCCCGGGCCCGAGGCACCGGGGAGCTGTTTTTT.

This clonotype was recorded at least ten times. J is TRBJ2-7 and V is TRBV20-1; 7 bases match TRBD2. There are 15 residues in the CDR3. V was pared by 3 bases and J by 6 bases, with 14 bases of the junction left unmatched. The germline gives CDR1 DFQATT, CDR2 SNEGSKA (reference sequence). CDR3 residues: CSARVLAVREGEQYF. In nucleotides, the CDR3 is TGCAGTGCTAGGGTCCTAGCGGTCAGGGAGGGCGAGCAGTACTTC.

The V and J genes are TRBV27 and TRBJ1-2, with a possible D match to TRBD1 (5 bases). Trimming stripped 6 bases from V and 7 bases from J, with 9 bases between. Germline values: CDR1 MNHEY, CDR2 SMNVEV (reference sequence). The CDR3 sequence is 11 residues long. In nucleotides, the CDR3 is TGTGCCAGCAGCCCAGGGTTTGGCTACACCTTC. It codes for CASSPGFGYTF.

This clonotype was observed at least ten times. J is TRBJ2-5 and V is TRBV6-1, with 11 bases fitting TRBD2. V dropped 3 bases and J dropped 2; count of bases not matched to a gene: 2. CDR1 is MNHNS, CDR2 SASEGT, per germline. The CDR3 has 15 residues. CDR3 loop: CASSESSGGQETQYF. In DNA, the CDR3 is TGTGCCAGCAGTGAGTCTAGCGGGGGGCAAGAGACCCAGTACTTC.

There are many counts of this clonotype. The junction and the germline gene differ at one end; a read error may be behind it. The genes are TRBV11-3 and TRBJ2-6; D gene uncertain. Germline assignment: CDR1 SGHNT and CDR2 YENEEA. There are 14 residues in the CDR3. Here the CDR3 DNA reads TGTGCCAGCAACTTAGGCTCTGGGGCCAACGTCCTGACTTTC. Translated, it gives CASNLGSGANVLTF.

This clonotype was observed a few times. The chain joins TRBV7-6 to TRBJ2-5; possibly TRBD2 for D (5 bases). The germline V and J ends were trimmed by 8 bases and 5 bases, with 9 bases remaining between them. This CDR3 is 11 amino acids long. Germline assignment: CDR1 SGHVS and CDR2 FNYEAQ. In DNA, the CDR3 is TGTGCCAGCGTCGGGAAGGAGACCCAGTACTTC. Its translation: CASVGKETQYF.

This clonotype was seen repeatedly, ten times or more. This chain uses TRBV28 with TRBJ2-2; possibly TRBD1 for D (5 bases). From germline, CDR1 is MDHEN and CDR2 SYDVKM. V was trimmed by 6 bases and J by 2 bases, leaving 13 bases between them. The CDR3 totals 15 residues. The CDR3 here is CASRNGQGNTGELFF. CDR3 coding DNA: TGTGCCAGCAGAAACGGGCAGGGTAACACCGGGGAGCTGTTTTTT.

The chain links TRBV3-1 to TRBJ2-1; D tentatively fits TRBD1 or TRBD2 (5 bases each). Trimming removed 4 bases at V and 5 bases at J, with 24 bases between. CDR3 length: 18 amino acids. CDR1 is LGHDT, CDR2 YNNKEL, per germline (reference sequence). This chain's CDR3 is CASSRRLGTSRGNNEQFF. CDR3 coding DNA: TGTGCCAGCAGCCGAAGATTGGGAACTAGTAGGGGCAACAATGAGCAGTTCTTC.

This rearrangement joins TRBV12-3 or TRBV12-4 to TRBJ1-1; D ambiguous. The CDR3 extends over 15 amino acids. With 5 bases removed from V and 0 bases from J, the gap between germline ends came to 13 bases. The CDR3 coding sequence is TGTGCCAGCAGTCCGCGGCGGGAAATGAACACTGAAGCTTTCTTT. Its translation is CASSPRREMNTEAFF.

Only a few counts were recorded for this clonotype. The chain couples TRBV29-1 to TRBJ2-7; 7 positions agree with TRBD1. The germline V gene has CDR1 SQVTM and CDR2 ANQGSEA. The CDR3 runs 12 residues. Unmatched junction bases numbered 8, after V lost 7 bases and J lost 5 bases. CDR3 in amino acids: CSALNQGDEQYF. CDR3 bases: TGCAGCGCCTTAAATCAGGGGGACGAGCAGTACTTC.

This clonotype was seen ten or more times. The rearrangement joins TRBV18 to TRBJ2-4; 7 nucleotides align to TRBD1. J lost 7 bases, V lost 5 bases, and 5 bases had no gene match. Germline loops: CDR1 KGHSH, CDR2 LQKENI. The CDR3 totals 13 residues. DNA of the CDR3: TGTGCCAGCTCATCCCAGGGGGTCAACATTCAGTACTTC. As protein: CASSSQGVNIQYF.

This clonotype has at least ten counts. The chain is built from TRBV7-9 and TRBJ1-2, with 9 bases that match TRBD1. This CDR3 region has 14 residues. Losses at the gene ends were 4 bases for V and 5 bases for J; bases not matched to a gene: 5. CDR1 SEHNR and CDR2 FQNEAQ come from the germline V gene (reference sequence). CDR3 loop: CASSSGTGLYGYTF. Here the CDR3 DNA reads TGTGCCAGCAGCTCCGGGACAGGGCTGTATGGCTACACCTTC.

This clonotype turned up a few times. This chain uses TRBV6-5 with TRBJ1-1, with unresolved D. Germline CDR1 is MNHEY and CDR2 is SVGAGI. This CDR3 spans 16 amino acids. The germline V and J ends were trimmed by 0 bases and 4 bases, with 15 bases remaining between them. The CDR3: CASSYSGGPIITEAFF. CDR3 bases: TGTGCCAGCAGTTACTCGGGCGGTCCCATAATCACTGAAGCTTTCTTT.

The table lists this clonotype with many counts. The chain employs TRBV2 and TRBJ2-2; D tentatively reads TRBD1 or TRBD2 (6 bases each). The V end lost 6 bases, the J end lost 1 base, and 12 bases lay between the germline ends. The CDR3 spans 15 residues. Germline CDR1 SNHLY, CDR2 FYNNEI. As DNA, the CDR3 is TGTGCCAGCAGAGGCGGGACAAGGAACACCGGGGAGCTGTTTTTT. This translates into CASRGGTRNTGELFF. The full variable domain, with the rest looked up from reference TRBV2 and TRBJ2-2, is EPEVTQTPSHQVTQMGQEVILRCVPISNHLYFYWYRQILGQKVEFLVSFYNNEISEKSEIFDDQFSVERPDGSNFTLKIRSTKLEDSAMYFCASRGGTRNTGELFFGEGSRLTVL.

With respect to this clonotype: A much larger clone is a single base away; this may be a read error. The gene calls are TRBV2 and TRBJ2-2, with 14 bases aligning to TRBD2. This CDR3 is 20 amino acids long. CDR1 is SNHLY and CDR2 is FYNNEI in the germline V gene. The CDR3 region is CASRPSSGLAGVYGTGEPFF. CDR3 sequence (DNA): TGTGCCAGCAGACCTAGCTCGGGACTAGCGGGAGTTTATGGTACCGGGGAGCCGTTTTTT.

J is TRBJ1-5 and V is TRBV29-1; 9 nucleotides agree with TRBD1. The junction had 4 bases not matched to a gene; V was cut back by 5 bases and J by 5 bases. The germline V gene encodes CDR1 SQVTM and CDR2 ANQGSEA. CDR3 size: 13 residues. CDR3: CSVRQGGDQPQHF. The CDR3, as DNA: TGCAGCGTTAGACAGGGGGGGGATCAGCCCCAGCATTTT.

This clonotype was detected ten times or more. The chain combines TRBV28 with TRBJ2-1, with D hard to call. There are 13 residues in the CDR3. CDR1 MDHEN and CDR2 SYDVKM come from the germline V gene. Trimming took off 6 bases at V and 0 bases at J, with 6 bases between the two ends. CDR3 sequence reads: CASRRSSYNEQFF. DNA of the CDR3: TGTGCCAGCAGGAGGTCCTCCTACAATGAGCAGTTCTTC.

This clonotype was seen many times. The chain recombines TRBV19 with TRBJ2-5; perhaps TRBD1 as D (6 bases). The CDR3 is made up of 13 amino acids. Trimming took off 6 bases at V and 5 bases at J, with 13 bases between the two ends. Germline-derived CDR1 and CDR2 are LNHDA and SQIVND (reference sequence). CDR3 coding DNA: TGTGCCAGTAGCGCAATCGACAGGGAGACCCAGTACTTC. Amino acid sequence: CASSAIDRETQYF.

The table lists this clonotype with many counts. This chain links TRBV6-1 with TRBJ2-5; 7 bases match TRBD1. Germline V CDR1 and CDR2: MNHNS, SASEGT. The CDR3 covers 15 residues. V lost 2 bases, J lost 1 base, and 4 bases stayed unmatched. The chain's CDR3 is CASSEFRDSQETQYF. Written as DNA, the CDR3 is TGTGCCAGCAGTGAATTCCGGGACAGCCAAGAGACCCAGTACTTC.

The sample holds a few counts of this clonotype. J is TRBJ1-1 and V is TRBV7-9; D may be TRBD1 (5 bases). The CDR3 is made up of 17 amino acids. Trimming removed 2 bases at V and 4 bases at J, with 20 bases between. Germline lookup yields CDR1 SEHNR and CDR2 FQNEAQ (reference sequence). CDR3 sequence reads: CASSLPLTEDTSTEAFF. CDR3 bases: TGTGCCAGCAGCTTACCTCTGACAGAAGACACGAGCACTGAAGCTTTCTTT.

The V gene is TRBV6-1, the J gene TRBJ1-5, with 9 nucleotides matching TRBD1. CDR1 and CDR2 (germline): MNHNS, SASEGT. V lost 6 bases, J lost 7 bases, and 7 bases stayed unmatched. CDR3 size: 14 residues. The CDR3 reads CASSLPGQGQPQHF. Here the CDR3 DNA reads TGTGCCAGCAGCCTTCCGGGACAGGGACAGCCCCAGCATTTT.

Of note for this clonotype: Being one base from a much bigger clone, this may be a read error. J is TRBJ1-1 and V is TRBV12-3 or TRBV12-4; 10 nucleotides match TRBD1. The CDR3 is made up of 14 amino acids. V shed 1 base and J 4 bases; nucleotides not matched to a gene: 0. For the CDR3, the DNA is TGTGCCAGCAGTTTAGGGACAGGGGGCACTGAAGCTTTCTTT. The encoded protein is CASSLGTGGTEAFF.

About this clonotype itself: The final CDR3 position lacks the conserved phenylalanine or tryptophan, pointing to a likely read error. This CDR3 reads CSVLGPNTEAFL. The DNA of the CDR3 is TGCAGCGTCTTGGGCCCGAACACTGAAGCTTTCCTT. The chain has TRBV29-1 and TRBJ1-1; no reliable D call. Trimming shortened V by 6 bases and J by 1 base, and 9 bases separated the two germline ends. The CDR3 spans 12 residues. Germline V gene sequence: CDR1 SQVTM, CDR2 ANQGSEA.